This record covers a single T cell receptor beta chain. Its antigen is currently unknown. This entry comes from a study of T cell responses to AZD1222 COVID-19 vaccine. Study results and limitations: Seropositive AZD1222 recipients at baseline numbered only six or seven.

The study pooled second doses at about 4 or about 12 weeks. Trimming took 5 bases from V and 1 from J, leaving 9 bases between them. This CDR3 contains 14 residues. Germline CDR1 is MNHEY and CDR2 is SVGAGI. Profiling relied on immunoSEQ multiplex PCR, and the TCRdb table lists in-frame clones only, not all of them. The sample has over 85,000 clones; 94% are singletons. This receptor was obtained from an adult who received the AZD1222 COVID-19 vaccine. The sequences come from peripheral blood, collected 28 days after the second AZD1222 dose. This sequence joins TRBV6-5 and TRBJ1-3; D unresolved. The CDR3 is CASSPERSGNTIYF. The CDR3 DNA reads TGTGCCAGCAGTCCAGAGAGGTCTGGAAACACCATATATTTT.